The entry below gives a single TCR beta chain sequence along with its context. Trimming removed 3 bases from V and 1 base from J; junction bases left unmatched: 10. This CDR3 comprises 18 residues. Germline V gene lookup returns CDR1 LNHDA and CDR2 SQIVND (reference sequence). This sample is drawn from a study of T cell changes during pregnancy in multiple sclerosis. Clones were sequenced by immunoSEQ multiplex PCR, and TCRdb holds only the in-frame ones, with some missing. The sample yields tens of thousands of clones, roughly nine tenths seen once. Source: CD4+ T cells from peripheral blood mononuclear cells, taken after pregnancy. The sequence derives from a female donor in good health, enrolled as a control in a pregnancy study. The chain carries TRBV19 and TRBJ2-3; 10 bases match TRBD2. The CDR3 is CASSIDLAGVAGTDTQYF. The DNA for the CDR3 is TGTGCCAGTAGTATTGATCTAGCGGGAGTGGCTGGCACAGATACGCAGTATTTT.